This T cell receptor beta chain was sequenced for a study of T cell responses to AZD1222 COVID-19 vaccine. Study-level background: Analyses pooled second doses at about 4 or about 12 weeks.

Assay: immunoSEQ multiplex PCR; the TCRdb copy retains only in-frame clones and omits some. The table lists 140,000 to 150,000 clones, roughly nine tenths of them singletons, with around 4.9% in the top ten. Trimming took 8 bases from V and 0 from J, leaving 8 bases between them. CDR1 is MDHEN, CDR2 SYDVKM, per germline. This CDR3 comprises 13 residues. Notes on the study in general: Baseline serostatus was positive in only five to seven AZD1222 recipients. The repertoires were collected only after the peak T cell response. The donors showed a predominance of white British ancestry and of females, with possible underestimation of clonal diversity.

About this clone: Its matching antigen is unknown.

The rearrangement links TRBV28 to TRBJ1-5; D remains ambiguous. The sequencing here drew on peripheral blood, taken on day 0 of AZD1222 vaccination. This sequence was found in an adult in good health. The CDR3 region is CASGPYSNQPQHF. Here the CDR3 DNA reads TGTGCCAGCGGGCCGTATAGCAATCAGCCCCAGCATTTT.